This T cell receptor beta chain was captured by sequencing in a study of control samples from healthy donors and cancer patients. The CDR3 runs to 14 residues. The germline CDR1 and CDR2 sequences are MNHEY and SVGAGI. V was trimmed by 6 bases and J by 4 bases, leaving 15 bases between them. TCRdb keeps only in-frame clones here, not all; method: immunoSEQ multiplex PCR. The sample shows about 110,000 clones, around 89% of them seen only once. This chain links TRBV6-5 with TRBJ1-1; D may be TRBD1 (5 bases). The sequence was collected from a woman aged 50 to 60 in good health. The source material was blood. CDR3 protein: CASSIQGASTEAFF. CDR3 coding DNA: TGTGCCAGCAGCATCCAAGGGGCGAGCACTGAAGCTTTCTTT.